These T cell receptor beta chains were read from a single sample in a study of post-analysis software for immune sequencing data. MiXCR was run by TCRdb on the PCR reads, yielding one entry per CDR3 protein. The table has about 770,000 distinct CDR3 sequences, roughly 46% seen once. The sample comprised blood. The receptors were gathered from a girl aged 10 to 17 with multiple sclerosis. CDR3s include the opening cysteine and the closing phenylalanine or tryptophan.

v_call	j_call	cdr3_aa
TRBV27	TRBJ1-6	CASSSPGTGVYNSPLHF
TRBV29-1	TRBJ2-7	CSVIQGSEQYF
TRBV6-5	TRBJ2-7	CASSPPDSSYEQYF
TRBV20-1	TRBJ2-7	CSARGQVLDEQYF
TRBV2	TRBJ1-5	CASSGAGTGIQPQHF
TRBV4-3	TRBJ2-1	CASSPLGGAVYNEQFF
TRBV5-1	TRBJ2-1	CASSFPPTASGRYYNEQFF
TRBV2	TRBJ2-3	CASRPNRDYSTDTQYF
TRBV11-2	TRBJ2-7	CASSLESGTSYEQYF
TRBV7-3	TRBJ2-1	CASSNGLAVLNEQFF
TRBV20-1	TRBJ2-1	CSARGRTSGTYNEQFF
TRBV5-1	TRBJ2-3	CASSLELAVTDTQYF
TRBV29-1	TRBJ2-1	CSVEEVEVNEQFF
TRBV6-2/TRBV6-3	TRBJ2-3	CASSYASGRVNTQYF
TRBV7-3	TRBJ2-1	CASSPGSGDYNEQFF
TRBV11-2	TRBJ1-1	CASSLIDTMNTEAFF